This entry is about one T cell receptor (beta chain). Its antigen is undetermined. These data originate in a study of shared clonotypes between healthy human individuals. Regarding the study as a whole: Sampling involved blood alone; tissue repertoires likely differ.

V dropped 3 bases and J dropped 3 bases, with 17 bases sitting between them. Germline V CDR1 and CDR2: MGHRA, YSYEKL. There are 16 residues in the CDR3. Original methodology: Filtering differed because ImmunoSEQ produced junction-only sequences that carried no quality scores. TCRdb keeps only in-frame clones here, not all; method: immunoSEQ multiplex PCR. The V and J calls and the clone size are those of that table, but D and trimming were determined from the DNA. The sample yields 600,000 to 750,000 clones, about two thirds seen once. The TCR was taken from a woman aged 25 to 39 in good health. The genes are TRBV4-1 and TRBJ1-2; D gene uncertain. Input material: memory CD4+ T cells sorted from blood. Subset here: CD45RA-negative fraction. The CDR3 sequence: CASSHLKSGGDYGYTF. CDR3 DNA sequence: TGCGCCAGCAGCCACCTTAAGAGTGGTGGGGACTATGGCTACACCTTC.